This T cell receptor beta chain was obtained from a study of blood T cell repertoires in COVID-19. Study-level information: Acute and convalescent COVID-19 samples came from the United States, Italy and Spain. T cells, B-cell-depleted T cells, or PBMCs supplied cDNA or gDNA.

CDR1 SEHNR and CDR2 FQNEAQ come from the germline V gene (reference sequence). CDR3 length: 14 residues. With 3 bases removed from V and 10 bases from J, the gap between germline ends came to 17 bases. This clone has a single count. Under the authors' procedure: Amplification of reference gene primers was used by the study to estimate nucleated cell counts. Method: immunoSEQ multiplex PCR; TCRdb's copy keeps in-frame clones and lacks some. Clonal size and the V and J genes are those of that table, whereas D and trimming came from the DNA. This table has 120,000 to 150,000 clones, roughly 81% appearing once.

The sequence derives from a human donor with acute or convalescent COVID-19. The donor label of this sample is uncertain. The sequencing input was peripheral blood. This rearrangement joins TRBV7-9 to TRBJ2-3, with D maybe TRBD2 (5 bases). CDR3 loop: CASSFTVGGEAQYF. As DNA, the CDR3 is TGTGCCAGCAGCTTCACGGTCGGAGGTGAGGCGCAGTATTTT.